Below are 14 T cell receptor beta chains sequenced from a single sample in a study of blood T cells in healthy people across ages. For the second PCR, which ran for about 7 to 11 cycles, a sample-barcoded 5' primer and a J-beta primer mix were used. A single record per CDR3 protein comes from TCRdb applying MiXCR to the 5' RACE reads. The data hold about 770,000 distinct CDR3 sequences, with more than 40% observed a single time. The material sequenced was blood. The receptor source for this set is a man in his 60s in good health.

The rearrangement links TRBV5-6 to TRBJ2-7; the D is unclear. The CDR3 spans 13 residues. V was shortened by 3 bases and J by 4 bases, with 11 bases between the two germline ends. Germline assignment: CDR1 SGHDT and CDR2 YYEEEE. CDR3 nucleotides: TGTGCCAGCAGCTCCGTAGATTCGTACGAGCAGTACTTC. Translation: CASSSVDSYEQYF.

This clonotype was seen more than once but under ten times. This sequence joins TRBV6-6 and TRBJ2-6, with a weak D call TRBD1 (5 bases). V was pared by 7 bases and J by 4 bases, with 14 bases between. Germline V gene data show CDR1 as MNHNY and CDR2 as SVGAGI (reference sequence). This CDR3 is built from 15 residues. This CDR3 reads CASNQEGAGANVLTF. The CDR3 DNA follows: TGTGCCAGCAACCAAGAAGGGGCCGGGGCCAACGTCCTGACTTTC.

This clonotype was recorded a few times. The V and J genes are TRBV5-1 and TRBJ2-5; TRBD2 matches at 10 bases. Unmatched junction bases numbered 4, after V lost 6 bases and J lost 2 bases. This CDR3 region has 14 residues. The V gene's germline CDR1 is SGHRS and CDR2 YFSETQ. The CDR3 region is CASTVAGGQETQYF. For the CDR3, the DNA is TGCGCCAGCACAGTAGCGGGGGGACAAGAGACCCAGTACTTC. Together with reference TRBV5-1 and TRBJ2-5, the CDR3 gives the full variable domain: KAGVTQTPRYLIKTRGQQVTLSCSPISGHRSVSWYQQTPGQGLQFLFEYFSETQRNKGNFPGRFSGRQFSNSRSEMNVSTLELGDSALYLCASTVAGGQETQYFGPGTRLLVL.

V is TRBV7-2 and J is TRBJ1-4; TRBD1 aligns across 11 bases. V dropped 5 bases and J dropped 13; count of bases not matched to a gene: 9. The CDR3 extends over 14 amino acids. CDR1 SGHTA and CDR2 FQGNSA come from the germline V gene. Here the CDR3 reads CASSLGTGGWGLFF. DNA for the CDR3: TGTGCCAGCAGCCTTGGGACAGGGGGTTGGGGACTGTTTTTT. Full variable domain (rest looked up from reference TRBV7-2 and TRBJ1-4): GAGVSQSPSNKVTEKGKDVELRCDPISGHTALYWYRQSLGQGLEFLIYFQGNSAPDKSGLPSDRFSAERTGGSVSTLTIQRTQQEDSAVYLCASSLGTGGWGLFFGSGTQLSVL.

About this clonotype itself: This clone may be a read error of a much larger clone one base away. The CDR3 reads CASGLTGYNEQFF. The CDR3 DNA sequence: TGTGCCAGCGGCCTGACTGGTTACAATGAGCAGTTCTTC. The chain carries TRBV27 and TRBJ2-1; D unresolved. This CDR3 comprises 13 residues. Trimming took 8 bases from V and 4 from J, leaving 12 bases between them. Germline V lookup: CDR1 MNHEY, CDR2 SMNVEV (reference sequence).

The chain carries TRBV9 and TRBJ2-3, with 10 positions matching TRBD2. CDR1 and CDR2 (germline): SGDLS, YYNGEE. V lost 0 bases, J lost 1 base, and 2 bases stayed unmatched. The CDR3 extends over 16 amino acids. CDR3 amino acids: CASSVVLAGGTDTQYF. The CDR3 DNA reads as TGTGCCAGCAGCGTAGTGCTAGCGGGGGGCACAGATACGCAGTATTTT.

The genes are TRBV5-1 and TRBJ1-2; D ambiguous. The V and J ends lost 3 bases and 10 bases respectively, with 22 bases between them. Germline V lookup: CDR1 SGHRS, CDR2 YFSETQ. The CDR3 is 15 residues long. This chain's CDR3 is CASSSRAVGGNDYTF. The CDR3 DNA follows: TGCGCCAGCAGCTCCCGGGCCGTAGGAGGTAATGACTACACCTTC.

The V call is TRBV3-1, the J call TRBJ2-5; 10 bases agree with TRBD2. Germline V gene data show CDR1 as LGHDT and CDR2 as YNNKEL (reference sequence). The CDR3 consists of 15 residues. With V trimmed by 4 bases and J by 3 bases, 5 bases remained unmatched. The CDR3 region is CASSRYTSGKETQYF. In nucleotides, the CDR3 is TGTGCCAGCAGCCGGTACACTAGCGGGAAAGAGACCCAGTACTTC.

The CDR3 here is CASSLVVAGTEAFF. The CDR3 DNA sequence: TGTGCCAGCAGCTTAGTCGTGGCGGGCACTGAAGCTTTCTTT. V gene TRBV7-9 combines with J gene TRBJ1-1; D not resolved. V shed 1 base and J shed 4 bases, with 10 bases lying between them. In germline, CDR1 is SEHNR, CDR2 FQNEAQ (reference sequence). The length of the CDR3 is 14 residues.

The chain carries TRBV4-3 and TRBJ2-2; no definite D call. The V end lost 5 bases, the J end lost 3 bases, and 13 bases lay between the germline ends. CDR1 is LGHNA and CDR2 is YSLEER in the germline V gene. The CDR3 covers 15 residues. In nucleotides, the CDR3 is TGCGCCAGCAGCTCCGCCAGACAAGACACCGGGGAGCTGTTTTTT. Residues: CASSSARQDTGELFF.

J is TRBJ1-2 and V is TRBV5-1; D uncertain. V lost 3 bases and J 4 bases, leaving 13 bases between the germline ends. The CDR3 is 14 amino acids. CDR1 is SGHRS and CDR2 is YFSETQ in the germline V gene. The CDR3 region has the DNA TGCGCCAGCAGCTCCCAGGCGAAACCCTATGGCTACACCTTC. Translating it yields CASSSQAKPYGYTF.

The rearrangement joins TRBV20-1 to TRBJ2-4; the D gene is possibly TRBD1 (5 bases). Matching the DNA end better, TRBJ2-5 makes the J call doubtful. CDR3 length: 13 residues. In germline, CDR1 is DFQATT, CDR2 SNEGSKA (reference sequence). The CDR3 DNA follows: TGCAGTGCTGGGGCAGTCTCGGGAGAGACCCAGTACTTC. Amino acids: CSAGAVSGETQYF.

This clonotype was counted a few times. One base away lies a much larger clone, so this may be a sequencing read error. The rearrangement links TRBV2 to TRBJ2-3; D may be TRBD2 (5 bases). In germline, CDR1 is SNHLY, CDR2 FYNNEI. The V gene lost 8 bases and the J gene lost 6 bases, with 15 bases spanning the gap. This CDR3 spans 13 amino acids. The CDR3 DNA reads TGTGCCAGCGGTGGCCCCCGGAGGGATACGCAGTATTTT. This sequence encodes CASGGPRRDTQYF.

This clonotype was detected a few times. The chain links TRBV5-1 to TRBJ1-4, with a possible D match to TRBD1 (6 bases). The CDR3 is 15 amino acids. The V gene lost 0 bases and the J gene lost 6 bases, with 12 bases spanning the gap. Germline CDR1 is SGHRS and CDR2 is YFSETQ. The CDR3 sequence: CASSLVGGRDEKLFF. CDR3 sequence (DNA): TGCGCCAGCAGCTTGGTTGGGGGCCGTGATGAAAAACTGTTTTTT.